The 24 T cell receptor beta chains in this list originate from one sample, sequenced in a study of cytomegalovirus exposure and HLA in healthy donors. PCR involved 60 Vbeta and 13 Jbeta primers. Data came from immunoSEQ multiplex PCR; TCRdb stores just in-frame clones and leaves some out. The table has 130,000 to 150,000 clones, about 79% seen once. Sequencing input: PBMCs. These receptors all come from a man aged 35-49 years in good health and CMV-seropositive.

V and J are TRBV15 and TRBJ1-6; the D gene is possibly TRBD1 (6 bases). CDR3 size: 17 residues. The V and J ends lost 2 bases and 1 base respectively, with 12 bases between them. Per the germline V gene, CDR1 is LNHNV and CDR2 is YYDKDF (reference sequence). This CDR3 reads CATSRYRAGSYNSPLHF. CDR3 DNA: TGTGCCACCAGCAGATACAGGGCTGGGTCCTATAATTCACCCCTCCACTTT.

The chain has TRBV19 and TRBJ1-6; perhaps TRBD1 as D (6 bases). V was shortened by 3 bases and J by 10 bases, with 16 bases between the two germline ends. CDR1 is LNHDA, CDR2 SQIVND, per germline (reference sequence). There are 15 residues in the CDR3. The CDR3 loop is CASSISGESRSPLHF. The CDR3 DNA reads TGTGCCAGTAGTATTTCAGGGGAGTCAAGATCACCCCTCCACTTT.

The chain has TRBV5-5 and TRBJ2-1; 8 positions agree with TRBD1. CDR1 SGHKS and CDR2 YYEKEE come from the germline V gene (reference sequence). V trimming: 4 bases; J trimming: 7 bases; junction bases outside the gene matches: 13. CDR3 length: 16 amino acids. CDR3 in DNA: TGTGCCAGCAGCCCCCAGGTCGGGACAGGTTATAATGAGCAGTTCTTC. Amino acid sequence: CASSPQVGTGYNEQFF.

V usage is TRBV5-5 and J usage is TRBJ1-1, with 7 bases lining up with TRBD1. The germline CDR1 and CDR2 sequences are SGHKS and YYEKEE (reference sequence). The J segment lost 4 bases and the V segment lost 4 bases, leaving 10 bases of the junction unmatched. The CDR3 has 15 residues. The CDR3 loop is CASSPRRGKGTEAFF. CDR3 DNA sequence: TGTGCCAGCAGCCCCCGCAGGGGGAAGGGCACTGAAGCTTTCTTT.

CDR3 protein: CASSLTGVQYEQYF. CDR3 nucleotides: TGTGCCAGCAGCTTGACAGGGGTACAGTACGAGCAGTACTTC. This sequence joins TRBV11-3 and TRBJ2-7; 8 positions agree with TRBD1. V shed 3 bases, J shed 4 bases, and the junction held 5 bases outside the gene matches. Germline CDR1 and CDR2: SGHNT and YENEEA. The CDR3 has 14 residues. The full variable domain, rest sourced from reference TRBV11-3 and TRBJ2-7, is EAGVVQSPRYKIIEKKQPVAFWCNPISGHNTLYWYLQNLGQGPELLIRYENEEAVDDSQLPKDRFSAERLKGVDSTLKIQPAELGDSAVYLCASSLTGVQYEQYFGPGTRLTVT.

The V and J genes are TRBV21-1 and TRBJ1-6; the table's D call, TRBD1, has no DNA check behind it. TRBV21-1 is an annotated pseudogene. CDR3 length equals 18 residues. The CDR3, as DNA: TGTGCCAGCAGCAAACCAGGGACAGGGGGTAGGTATAATTCACCCCTCCACTTT. Protein product: CASSKPGTGGRYNSPLHF.

The chain couples TRBV7-9 to TRBJ1-1; 7 nucleotides agree with TRBD1. CDR1 and CDR2 (germline): SEHNR, FQNEAQ (reference sequence). After removal of 4 bases from V and 0 bases from J, the junction contained 2 bases not matched to a gene. This CDR3 is built from 14 residues. The CDR3: CASSSGTVNTEAFF. The CDR3 coding sequence is TGTGCCAGCAGCTCCGGGACAGTGAACACTGAAGCTTTCTTT.

The chain recombines TRBV29-1 with TRBJ1-2; D gene unclear. CDR3 length: 11 residues. Germline CDR1 and CDR2: SQVTM and ANQGSEA. Trimming left V 4 bases short and J 7 bases short, with 10 bases between. The CDR3 is CSVGRVFGYTF. DNA for the CDR3: TGCAGCGTTGGGAGGGTTTTTGGCTACACCTTC.

The V call is TRBV5-1, the J call TRBJ2-3; possible D gene TRBD1, 6 bases. Germline CDR1 is SGHRS and CDR2 is YFSETQ. The CDR3 totals 14 residues. Trimming left V 5 bases short and J 2 bases short, with 12 bases between. In DNA form, the CDR3 reads TGCGCCAGCAGACCGACAGGAAACACAGATACGCAGTATTTT. This sequence encodes CASRPTGNTDTQYF. The full variable domain, rest sourced from reference TRBV5-1 and TRBJ2-3, is KAGVTQTPRYLIKTRGQQVTLSCSPISGHRSVSWYQQTPGQGLQFLFEYFSETQRNKGNFPGRFSGRQFSNSRSEMNVSTLELGDSALYLCASRPTGNTDTQYFGPGTRLTVL.

The V call is TRBV5-4, the J call TRBJ2-7; D is perhaps TRBD1 (6 bases). The CDR3 is 14 amino acids. Per the germline V gene, CDR1 is SGHNT and CDR2 is YYREEE (reference sequence). Trimming stripped 4 bases from V and 1 base from J, with 12 bases between. CDR3 sequence reads: CASSVSGTSYEQYF. CDR3 coding DNA: TGTGCCAGCAGCGTCTCCGGGACATCCTACGAGCAGTACTTC.

V and J are TRBV4-3 and TRBJ2-1; the D gene is possibly TRBD1 (6 bases). Trimming pared 2 bases from V and 6 bases from J, leaving 14 bases between. Germline CDR1 LGHNA, CDR2 YSLEER. CDR3 size: 15 residues. CDR3 loop: CASSQSVRTVNEQFF. As DNA, the CDR3 is TGCGCCAGCAGCCAAAGTGTAAGGACAGTCAATGAGCAGTTCTTC.

This chain's CDR3 is CASGLIRGLAGARSYNEQFF. CDR3 DNA: TGTGCTAGTGGTTTGATCCGGGGACTAGCGGGAGCCAGGTCCTACAATGAGCAGTTCTTC. The chain recombines TRBV12-5 with TRBJ2-1; 14 nucleotides align to TRBD2. The V gene's germline CDR1 is LGHNT and CDR2 FRNRAP. CDR3 length: 20 residues. J was trimmed by 1 base and V by 2 bases; bases with no gene match: 10. Together with reference TRBV12-5 and TRBJ2-1, the CDR3 gives the full variable domain: DARVTQTPRHKVTEMGQEVTMRCQPILGHNTVFWYRQTMMQGLELLAYFRNRAPLDDSGMPKDRFSAEMPDATLATLKIQPSEPRDSAVYFCASGLIRGLAGARSYNEQFFGPGTRLTVL.

The chain employs TRBV4-1 and TRBJ2-1; 8 bases align to TRBD2. After removal of 1 base from V and 0 bases from J, the junction contained 8 bases not matched to a gene. CDR1 is MGHRA and CDR2 is YSYEKL in the germline V gene. The CDR3 is 18 residues long. CDR3 in DNA: TGCGCCAGCAGCCAAGCACCGGGGGGGCGGGCCTCCTACAATGAGCAGTTCTTC. Translated: CASSQAPGGRASYNEQFF.

V is TRBV9 and J is TRBJ2-7, with D unresolved. The CDR3 is 14 residues long. The V end was cut by 0 bases, the J end by 6 bases, with 13 bases between. Looked up from germline, CDR1 is SGDLS and CDR2 is YYNGEE. CDR3: CASSVVSSPGEQYF. CDR3 DNA sequence: TGTGCCAGCAGCGTAGTGAGTTCCCCAGGCGAGCAGTACTTC.

The chain couples TRBV30 to TRBJ1-5; the D gene is possibly TRBD1 (5 bases). Germline V gives CDR1 GTSNPN, CDR2 SVGIG (reference sequence). The CDR3 extends over 15 amino acids. With 0 bases removed from V and 7 bases from J, the gap between germline ends came to 16 bases. CDR3 bases: TGTGCCTGGAGTGTACCGGCAGGGTCAAACCAGCCCCAGCATTTT. Encoded protein: CAWSVPAGSNQPQHF.

The gene calls are TRBV2 and TRBJ1-3; D not certain. Germline CDR1 and CDR2: SNHLY and FYNNEI. This CDR3 region has 17 residues. V shed 10 bases and J shed 2 bases, with 24 bases lying between them. In nucleotides, the CDR3 is TGTGCCACCAAGAGGCGGGATATACCAAGGCCTGGAAACACCATATATTTT. This encodes CATKRRDIPRPGNTIYF. The full variable domain, with the rest looked up from reference TRBV2 and TRBJ1-3, is EPEVTQTPSHQVTQMGQEVILRCVPISNHLYFYWYRQILGQKVEFLVSFYNNEISEKSEIFDDQFSVERPDGSNFTLKIRSTKLEDSAMYFCATKRRDIPRPGNTIYFGEGSWLTVV.

This chain joins TRBV13 and TRBJ2-2; TRBD1 might be the D (5 bases). This CDR3 has 17 amino acids. Germline CDR1 reads PRHDT; CDR2 reads FYEKMQ (reference sequence). Trimming stripped 7 bases from V and 0 bases from J, with 18 bases between. The CDR3 bases are TGTGCCAGCACCCCAAGGCTGGGGCAGACGAACACCGGGGAGCTGTTTTTT. Its protein product is CASTPRLGQTNTGELFF.

In the case of this clone: The junction departs from germline at one end; a sequencing error may be responsible. The chain joins TRBV19 to TRBJ2-3; 12 bases agree with TRBD2. Germline loops: CDR1 LNHDA, CDR2 SQIVND (reference sequence). The CDR3 consists of 15 residues. The CDR3 region is CASSGTSGSTDTQYF. CDR3 in DNA: TGTGCTAGTAGTGGGACTAGCGGGAGCACAGATACGCAGTATTTT.

The chain links TRBV6-1 to TRBJ1-5; 8 nucleotides match TRBD1. Germline-derived CDR1 and CDR2 are MNHNS and SASEGT. CDR3 size: 13 residues. V shed 7 bases and J 5 bases; nucleotides not matched to a gene: 4. CDR3 bases: TGTGCCAGCAACGTACAGGGGGATCAGCCCCAGCATTTT. It encodes CASNVQGDQPQHF.

V is TRBV6-5 and J is TRBJ2-7; TRBD2 might be the D (5 bases). The CDR3 runs to 15 residues. Germline V CDR1 and CDR2: MNHEY, SVGAGI. Trimming cost V 4 bases and J 5 bases, with 18 bases left between them. In DNA form, the CDR3 reads TGTGCCAGCAGTTCTCCTGGACTCTCGGCGGACGAGCAGTACTTC. This encodes CASSSPGLSADEQYF.

The sample holds a few counts of this clone. The gene calls are TRBV5-1 and TRBJ2-3; tentative D call: TRBD1 (6 bases). Germline loops: CDR1 SGHRS, CDR2 YFSETQ. The CDR3 runs to 15 residues. The V and J ends lost 4 bases and 2 bases respectively, with 14 bases between them. The CDR3 sequence: CASSGMTGYTDTQYF. The CDR3 coding sequence is TGCGCCAGCAGCGGAATGACAGGCTACACAGATACGCAGTATTTT.

The chain employs TRBV10-3 and TRBJ2-3; TRBD2 matches 8 bases. The J segment lost 3 bases and the V segment lost 6 bases, leaving 11 bases of the junction unmatched. The CDR3 contains 16 residues. In germline, CDR1 is ENHRY, CDR2 SYGVKD. The CDR3, as DNA: TGTGCCATCAGCCCCCCGAGCGGGGGCGGGACAGATACGCAGTATTTT. It is translated as CAISPPSGGGTDTQYF.

The gene calls are TRBV7-6 and TRBJ2-1; 11 bases match TRBD2. Looked up from germline, CDR1 is SGHVS and CDR2 is FNYEAQ. There are 15 residues in the CDR3. The junction had 2 bases not matched to a gene; V was cut back by 5 bases and J by 2 bases. The CDR3 DNA follows: TGTGCCAGCAGCCCACTAGCGGGAGCCTACAATGAGCAGTTCTTC. It codes for CASSPLAGAYNEQFF.

The sample holds a few counts of this clone. The chain is built from TRBV5-1 and TRBJ2-5, with D hard to call. The ends were cut back, 0 bases at V and 1 base at J, with 10 bases in the middle. The germline CDR1 and CDR2 sequences are SGHRS and YFSETQ. The CDR3 has 15 residues. This CDR3 reads CASSLAAGPQETQYF. The CDR3 nucleotides are TGCGCCAGCAGCTTGGCCGCTGGGCCCCAAGAGACCCAGTACTTC.